One sample yielded the 10 T cell receptor beta chains listed below, sequenced in a study of T-cell reconstitution after alpha-beta-depleted transplantation in children. The TCRbeta library incorporated unique molecular identifiers. MiXCR, run by TCRdb on the PCR reads, gives a single entry per CDR3 protein. The sample yields 190,000 or so distinct CDR3 sequences, around 6.8% seen once. The sample in question was PBMCs from the stem cell graft donor, obtained from the stem cell graft. The receptors originated from a human donor who donated a stem cell graft to a child with Wiskott-Aldrich syndrome.

The sample holds many counts of this clonotype. The rearrangement joins TRBV28 to TRBJ1-2; 9 bases line up with TRBD1. The CDR3 runs 14 residues. Trimming at V came to 3 bases and at J to 6 bases, leaving 5 bases not matched to a gene. Germline V gene sequence: CDR1 MDHEN, CDR2 SYDVKM. The DNA for the CDR3 is TGTGCCAGCAGTTTCACAGGGGGCGCTAATGGCTACACCTTC. Encoded protein: CASSFTGGANGYTF.

This clonotype was recorded many times. This chain links TRBV4-3 with TRBJ2-6; D not certain. The germline V gene has CDR1 LGHNA and CDR2 YSLEER. The V end lost 2 bases, the J end lost 1 base, and 9 bases lay between the germline ends. The CDR3 contains 16 residues. The CDR3 DNA sequence: TGCGCCAGCAGCCAACAAGAGTTATCTGGGGCCAACGTCCTGACTTTC. Translation gives CASSQQELSGANVLTF.

This clonotype has a count of ten or more. The V gene is TRBV18, the J gene TRBJ1-1; 9 nucleotides agree with TRBD1. CDR3 size: 17 residues. The germline CDR1 and CDR2 sequences are KGHSH and LQKENI. J gave up 4 bases and V 3 bases, and 12 bases lay outside the gene matches. The CDR3 nucleotides are TGTGCCAGCTCACCTTCTCACAGCGGGACAGGGCCCACTGAAGCTTTCTTT. Translating gives CASSPSHSGTGPTEAFF. The full variable domain, completed using reference TRBV18 and TRBJ1-1, is NAGVMQNPRHLVRRRGQEARLRCSPMKGHSHVYWYRQLPEEGLKFMVYLQKENIIDESGMPKERFSAEFPKEGPSILRIQQVVRGDSAAYFCASSPSHSGTGPTEAFFGQGTRLTVV.

V is TRBV4-1 and J is TRBJ2-5; 13 bases are a match to TRBD2. Germline V CDR1 and CDR2: MGHRA, YSYEKL. This CDR3 region has 16 residues. V was clipped by 3 bases and J by 4 bases; unmatched bases: 5. The CDR3 region has the DNA TGCGCCAGCAGCCACCTACTAGCGGGGGGGAGAGAGACCCAGTACTTC. Translated: CASSHLLAGGRETQYF.

This clonotype is a singleton in its sample. This may be a read error, as it is one base from a much larger clone. The chain has TRBV15 and TRBJ1-4, with no clear D. V was clipped by 1 base and J by 8 bases, with 17 bases between them. CDR1 and CDR2 (germline): LNHNV, YYDKDF (reference sequence). The CDR3 loop spans 16 amino acids. The CDR3 reads CATSRGFGLNVEKLFF. The DNA for the CDR3 is TGTGCCACCAGCAGAGGTTTTGGCCTTAACGTAGAAAAACTGTTTTTT.

This clonotype was observed at least ten times. The CDR3 spells CASSTGSLDGYTF. Here the CDR3 DNA reads TGTGCCAGCTCAACGGGAAGCTTGGACGGCTACACCTTC. This chain connects TRBV18 to TRBJ1-2; D is undetermined. CDR1 KGHSH and CDR2 LQKENI come from the germline V gene. The germline V and J ends were trimmed by 5 bases and 8 bases, with 15 bases remaining between them. The length of the CDR3 is 13 residues.

This clonotype was observed many times. Here the CDR3 reads CSAFRTRNQETQYF. Written as DNA, the CDR3 is TGCAGCGCCTTTAGGACTAGAAACCAAGAGACCCAGTACTTC. This rearrangement joins TRBV29-1 to TRBJ2-5; the match to TRBD2 covers 7 bases. Looked up from germline, CDR1 is SQVTM and CDR2 is ANQGSEA. There are 14 residues in the CDR3. V shed 7 bases and J 0 bases; nucleotides not matched to a gene: 8.

This clonotype was counted a few times. The V gene is TRBV5-1, the J gene TRBJ1-1; D unclear. The CDR3 covers 14 residues. V was pared by 6 bases and J by 2 bases, with 14 bases between. CDR1 is SGHRS and CDR2 is YFSETQ in the germline V gene. CDR3 nucleotide sequence: TGCGCCAGCACCTCCCTAGATCTCAACACTGAAGCTTTCTTT. Amino acid sequence: CASTSLDLNTEAFF. The whole variable domain, remainder taken from reference TRBV5-1 and TRBJ1-1, is KAGVTQTPRYLIKTRGQQVTLSCSPISGHRSVSWYQQTPGQGLQFLFEYFSETQRNKGNFPGRFSGRQFSNSRSEMNVSTLELGDSALYLCASTSLDLNTEAFFGQGTRLTVV.

Here the CDR3 reads CASSLRQGKVEAFF. DNA for the CDR3: TGTGCCAGCAGCCTCAGACAGGGGAAGGTTGAAGCTTTCTTT. The chain joins TRBV3-1 to TRBJ1-1, with TRBD1 matching over 8 bases. Looked up from germline, CDR1 is LGHDT and CDR2 is YNNKEL (reference sequence). V was pared by 4 bases and J by 7 bases, with 8 bases of the junction left unmatched. The CDR3 runs to 14 residues.

The sample holds many counts of this clonotype. The chain recombines TRBV15 with TRBJ1-2; D remains unclear. Germline V gene lookup returns CDR1 LNHNV and CDR2 YYDKDF (reference sequence). V lost 0 bases and J 4 bases, leaving 6 bases between the germline ends. This CDR3 spans 13 amino acids. The CDR3 protein is CATSRDGRYGYTF. The CDR3 DNA sequence: TGTGCCACCAGCAGAGATGGCCGCTATGGCTACACCTTC.